This T cell receptor (beta chain) originates from a study of T cell responses to AZD1222 COVID-19 vaccine. For this clone: The target antigen is unknown.

Germline V gene sequence: CDR1 LNHDA, CDR2 SQIVND (reference sequence). The germline V and J ends were trimmed by 5 bases and 2 bases, with 13 bases remaining between them. The CDR3 spans 14 residues. Points from the study as a whole: Seropositive status at baseline applied to only 6 or 7 AZD1222 recipients. The donor group comprised mostly white British people and more females; the analysis possibly underestimated clonal diversity. Breadth and depth of Spike-specific TCRs rose after two AZD1222 doses.

Assay used: immunoSEQ multiplex PCR; TCRdb lists only in-frame clones, some missing. The data contain 160,000 or so clones, approximately 87% of them singletons. This clonotype originated in an adult who received the AZD1222 COVID-19 vaccine. The sample in question was peripheral blood, obtained 28 days after the second AZD1222 dose. This rearrangement joins TRBV19 to TRBJ2-7; D tentatively fits TRBD1 or TRBD2 (5 bases each). The CDR3 loop reads CASSSRDGAYEQYF. In DNA form, the CDR3 reads TGTGCCAGTAGTTCCCGGGACGGAGCCTACGAGCAGTACTTC.